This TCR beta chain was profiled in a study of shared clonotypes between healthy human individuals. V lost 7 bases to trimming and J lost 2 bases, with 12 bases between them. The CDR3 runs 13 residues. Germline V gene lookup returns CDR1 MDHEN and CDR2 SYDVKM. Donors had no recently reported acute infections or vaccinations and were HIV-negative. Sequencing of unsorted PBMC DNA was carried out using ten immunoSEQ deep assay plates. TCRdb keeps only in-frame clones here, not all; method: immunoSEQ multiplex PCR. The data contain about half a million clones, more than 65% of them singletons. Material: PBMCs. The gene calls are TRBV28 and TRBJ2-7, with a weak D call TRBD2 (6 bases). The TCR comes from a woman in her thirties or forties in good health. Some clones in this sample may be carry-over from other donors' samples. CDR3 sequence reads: CASTGGATYEQYF. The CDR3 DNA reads TGTGCCAGCACCGGGGGAGCGACCTACGAGCAGTACTTC.